What follows are 10 T cell receptor beta chains derived from one specimen sequenced in a study of blood T cells in healthy people across ages. Sample-barcoded 5' priming and a J-beta primer mix drove a second PCR of about 6 to 12 cycles. TCRdb reprocessed the 5' RACE reads with MiXCR, giving one entry per CDR3 protein. The sample gives roughly 1,700,000 distinct CDR3 sequences, 28% of which show up once; about 8% is in the top ten. The sequencing input was blood. The receptors were sampled from a woman younger than 45 in good health.

This clonotype was detected ten times or more. The chain carries TRBV27 and TRBJ2-1; 9 bases are a match to TRBD1. Trimming cost V 7 bases and J 3 bases; bases outside gene matches: 7. The CDR3 consists of 15 residues. In germline, CDR1 is MNHEY, CDR2 SMNVEV (reference sequence). DNA for the CDR3: TGTGCCAGCAATTTTGGACAGGGGATCTACAATGAGCAGTTCTTC. It is translated as CASNFGQGIYNEQFF.

This chain links TRBV7-9 with TRBJ2-3, with TRBD2 matching over 7 bases. Germline V gene data show CDR1 as SEHNR and CDR2 as FQNEAQ (reference sequence). This CDR3 region has 15 residues. V lost 3 bases and J lost 4; bases outside the gene matches: 7. CDR3 residues: CASSFWPSGADTQYF. The CDR3 DNA reads as TGTGCCAGCAGCTTCTGGCCCAGCGGGGCAGATACGCAGTATTTT.

Only a few counts were recorded for this clonotype. The J gene is TRBJ2-1, the V gene TRBV5-1; TRBD2 agrees at 9 bases. The CDR3 runs 16 residues. Trimming cost V 0 bases and J 3 bases; bases outside gene matches: 4. Germline V gene sequence: CDR1 SGHRS, CDR2 YFSETQ. The CDR3 region is CASSLEASGNYNEQFF. The CDR3, as DNA: TGCGCCAGCAGCTTGGAGGCTAGCGGGAACTACAATGAGCAGTTCTTC. The complete variable domain, with remaining parts taken from reference TRBV5-1 and TRBJ2-1, reads KAGVTQTPRYLIKTRGQQVTLSCSPISGHRSVSWYQQTPGQGLQFLFEYFSETQRNKGNFPGRFSGRQFSNSRSEMNVSTLELGDSALYLCASSLEASGNYNEQFFGPGTRLTVL.

This clonotype occurred many times. This chain joins TRBV20-1 and TRBJ2-3, with D perhaps matching TRBD1 (5 bases). The V gene's germline CDR1 is DFQATT and CDR2 SNEGSKA (reference sequence). CDR3 size: 11 residues. CDR3 bases: TGCAGCGCCAGGGTCGCAGATACGCAGTATTTT. Translated, it gives CSARVADTQYF.

The V call is TRBV18, the J call TRBJ1-1; D is perhaps TRBD1 (5 bases). CDR1 and CDR2 (germline): KGHSH, LQKENI. The CDR3 has 15 residues. The V and J ends lost 3 bases and 7 bases respectively, with 18 bases between them. CDR3 region: CASSPGGGSLREAFF. The CDR3 DNA reads as TGTGCCAGCTCACCTGGGGGAGGCTCTCTACGTGAAGCTTTCTTT.

Of note for this clonotype: A much larger clone lies one base from this, so it may be a read error. V is TRBV12-3 or TRBV12-4 and J is TRBJ2-7, with no clear D. This CDR3 has 12 amino acids. The CDR3 coding sequence is TGTGCCAGCAGTTTCAAGGTGTACGAGCGGTACTTC. Translating it yields CASSFKVYERYF.

This clonotype was found a few times. The germline gene is not matched at one end of the junction; a read error may be the cause. The genes are TRBV12-3 or TRBV12-4 and TRBJ2-1; TRBD2 agrees at 11 bases. The CDR3 extends over 15 amino acids. Written as DNA, the CDR3 is TGTGCCTGCAGTTCCACTAGCGGGGGCAATAATGAGCAGTTCTTC. Protein product: CACSSTSGGNNEQFF.

A few counts support this clonotype. The chain joins TRBV6-6 to TRBJ2-7; D gene unclear. The germline V gene has CDR1 MNHNY and CDR2 SVGAGI (reference sequence). The CDR3 is 14 residues long. Trimming stripped 6 bases from V and 2 bases from J, with 14 bases between. The CDR3 protein is CASSPDPITYEQYF. The CDR3 region has the DNA TGTGCCAGCAGCCCCGACCCTATTACCTACGAGCAGTACTTC.

As regards this clonotype: Just one base apart from a much larger clone, this may be a read error. V usage is TRBV5-1 and J usage is TRBJ2-6; D is uncertain. Germline CDR1 SGHRS, CDR2 YFSETQ. There are 16 residues in the CDR3. The V end lost 4 bases, the J end lost 0 bases, and 11 bases lay between the germline ends. CDR3 sequence: CASSDELGSGANVLTF. The CDR3 DNA reads TGCGCCAGCAGCGATGAGTTGGGCTCTGGGGCCAACGTCCTGACTTTC.

The gene calls are TRBV7-2 and TRBJ2-5, with D tentatively TRBD2 (5 bases). The J call may not be correct, given that the DNA end is closer to TRBJ2-7. From germline, CDR1 is SGHTA and CDR2 FQGNSA. This CDR3 contains 15 residues. The CDR3 sequence: CASSHLSKRGYEQYF. CDR3 sequence (DNA): TGTGCCAGCAGCCACCTAAGTAAACGGGGCTACGAGCAGTACTTC.